This TCR beta chain appears in the sequencing data of a study of OX40 agonist ivuxolimab in advanced cancers. Study overall: Ivuxolimab was delivered to patients intravenously every 2 weeks at doses spanning 0.01 to 10 mg/kg. Study-level results: Researchers did not establish what antigens the expanded peripheral T cells target.

Germline assignment: CDR1 MDHEN and CDR2 SYDVKM. V lost 1 base and J lost 4, with 16 bases in between. The CDR3 loop spans 16 amino acids. This table comes from immunoSEQ multiplex PCR, and its TCRdb copy is limited to in-frame clones, with some not included. The sample consists of over 150,000 clones, under 95% of them appearing once. Patients who had autoimmune disease history or got systemic immunosuppression were left out. A remark on this clone: Antigen unknown.

V and J are TRBV28 and TRBJ1-2; unclear D gene. This specimen consisted of CD4+ or CD8+ T cells sorted from blood, obtained in a trial of the OX40 agonist ivuxolimab. This clonotype was obtained from an adult with an advanced solid tumor such as melanoma, head and neck, liver or kidney cancer. CDR3: CASSLYRAQRTYGYTF. The CDR3 DNA is TGTGCCAGCAGTTTATATAGAGCCCAACGGACCTATGGCTACACCTTC.